The 18 T cell receptor beta chains reported below all come from one sample, sequenced in a study of cytomegalovirus exposure and HLA in healthy donors. Primers included in the PCR were 60 Vbeta and 13 Jbeta primers. Using immunoSEQ multiplex PCR, the repertoire was profiled, and TCRdb retains in-frame clones only, with some absent. The sample shows roughly 240,000 clones, roughly 82% of them seen only once. Sample: PBMCs. These receptor sequences come from a middle-aged woman in good health and CMV-seropositive.

The chain couples TRBV5-1 to TRBJ2-6; D is unclear. This CDR3 region has 13 residues. The V end lost 3 bases, the J end lost 4 bases, and 5 bases lay between the germline ends. Germline V gene sequence: CDR1 SGHRS, CDR2 YFSETQ. In DNA, the CDR3 is TGCGCCAGCAGCTCCGGGGGGGCCAACGTCCTGACTTTC. Protein: CASSSGGANVLTF.

The rearrangement links TRBV6-1 to TRBJ2-5; TRBD2 is a possible D gene (5 bases). This CDR3 has 14 amino acids. V lost 5 bases, J lost 1 base, and 11 bases lay in between. Looked up from germline, CDR1 is MNHNS and CDR2 is SASEGT. This CDR3 is CASSSGGSQETQYF. The CDR3, as DNA: TGTGCCAGCAGTTCGGGTGGGAGCCAAGAGACCCAGTACTTC.

The chain uses TRBV2 and TRBJ2-7, with 9 bases lining up with TRBD1. Germline V gene lookup returns CDR1 SNHLY and CDR2 FYNNEI. The CDR3 has 13 residues. The J segment lost 1 base and the V segment lost 7 bases, leaving 2 bases of the junction unmatched. In DNA form, the CDR3 reads TGTGCCAGCATGGGACAGGGATCCTACGAGCAGTACTTC. It yields the protein CASMGQGSYEQYF.

Remarks on this clone: One junction end disagrees with the germline gene, perhaps due to a read error. This chain joins TRBV5-8 and TRBJ2-1; 10 bases are a match to TRBD2. This CDR3 has 16 residues. The germline gives CDR1 SGHTS, CDR2 YDEGEE. The CDR3, as DNA: TGTGCCAGCAACTTGGTAGGAGCGGGGGGGCCAAATGAGCAGTTCTTC. It codes for CASNLVGAGGPNEQFF.

The chain employs TRBV30 and TRBJ2-5; D ambiguous. V shed 2 bases and J shed 2 bases, with 6 bases lying between them. CDR3 length: 12 residues. Germline lookup yields CDR1 GTSNPN and CDR2 SVGIG (reference sequence). The CDR3: CAWSRAQETQYF. As DNA, the CDR3 is TGTGCCTGGAGTAGAGCGCAAGAGACCCAGTACTTC.

The CDR3 loop reads CASSFSDREYGYTF. The CDR3 DNA follows: TGTGCCAGCAGCTTCTCGGACAGGGAGTACGGCTACACCTTC. The chain recombines TRBV7-9 with TRBJ1-2; 8 positions match TRBD1. Germline CDR1 and CDR2: SEHNR and FQNEAQ (reference sequence). The V gene end was trimmed by 3 bases and the J gene end by 8 bases; junction bases not matched to a gene: 8. CDR3 length: 14 amino acids.

There are a few counts of this clone. The genes are TRBV7-9 and TRBJ1-2, with TRBD1 matching 10 bases. The J segment lost 4 bases and the V segment lost 1 base, leaving 3 bases of the junction unmatched. This CDR3 comprises 15 residues. CDR1 is SEHNR, CDR2 FQNEAQ, per germline (reference sequence). The CDR3 loop reads CASSLGQGAFYGYTF. The CDR3 DNA reads as TGTGCCAGCAGCTTAGGACAGGGGGCGTTCTATGGCTACACCTTC.

The gene calls are TRBV25-1 and TRBJ2-5, with TRBD1 as a possible D gene (6 bases). V dropped 8 bases and J dropped 5 bases, with 18 bases sitting between them. Germline CDR1 MGHDK, CDR2 SYGVNS. CDR3 length equals 14 residues. Written as DNA, the CDR3 is TGTGCCAGCGGATTCGCTGGGGGCAGTGAGACCCAGTACTTC. The encoded protein is CASGFAGGSETQYF.

The chain is built from TRBV4-1 and TRBJ2-3; unclear D gene. Germline V gene lookup returns CDR1 MGHRA and CDR2 YSYEKL. Trimming pared 1 base from V and 2 bases from J, leaving 7 bases between. The CDR3 covers 14 residues. The CDR3 sequence is CASSQGLSTDTQYF. CDR3 DNA: TGCGCCAGCAGCCAAGGGCTCTCCACAGATACGCAGTATTTT.

V and J are TRBV5-8 and TRBJ1-4; perhaps TRBD1 as D (6 bases). In germline, CDR1 is SGHTS, CDR2 YDEGEE. The CDR3 runs 15 residues. V dropped 3 bases and J dropped 5 bases, with 14 bases sitting between them. CDR3 residues: CASSSGGHLNEKLFF. As DNA, the CDR3 is TGTGCCAGCAGCTCGGGGGGACACCTAAATGAAAAACTGTTTTTT.

This clone was seen just once. The chain recombines TRBV4-1 with TRBJ1-2; no clear D. The ends were cut back, 0 bases at V and 4 bases at J, with 18 bases in the middle. Germline assignment: CDR1 MGHRA and CDR2 YSYEKL. The CDR3 sequence is 17 residues long. The CDR3 loop reads CASSQDPSRGLIYGYTF. The CDR3, as DNA: TGCGCCAGCAGCCAAGATCCCTCTCGAGGGCTCATCTATGGCTACACCTTC.

V is TRBV18 and J is TRBJ1-3, with 7 bases fitting TRBD1. The CDR3 runs 15 residues. In germline, CDR1 is KGHSH, CDR2 LQKENI. Trimming cost V 5 bases and J 1 base; bases outside gene matches: 5. The CDR3 DNA follows: TGTGCCAGCTCATTCCGACAGGGTTCTGGAAACACCATATATTTT. It is translated as CASSFRQGSGNTIYF.

J is TRBJ2-1 and V is TRBV9, with D unresolved. Per germline, CDR1 SGDLS and CDR2 YYNGEE. The CDR3 sequence is 13 residues long. The ends were cut back, 1 base at V and 6 bases at J, with 8 bases in the middle. DNA of the CDR3: TGTGCCAGCAGCGTACCATCCGGCAATGAGCAGTTCTTC. As protein: CASSVPSGNEQFF.

The chain has TRBV5-6 and TRBJ1-1; 7 bases are a match to TRBD1. The J segment lost 8 bases and the V segment lost 2 bases, leaving 6 bases of the junction unmatched. Germline V CDR1 and CDR2: SGHDT, YYEEEE. The CDR3 has 13 residues. The CDR3 loop reads CASSLKGATEAFF. For the CDR3, the DNA is TGTGCCAGCAGCTTAAAGGGGGCCACCGAAGCTTTCTTT.

The chain employs TRBV7-2 and TRBJ1-1; no firm D call. CDR3 length equals 11 residues. Germline V CDR1 and CDR2: SGHTA, FQGNSA. The ends were cut back, 3 bases at V and 5 bases at J, with 4 bases in the middle. The CDR3 is CASSLRTEAFF. The CDR3 nucleotides read TGTGCCAGCAGCTTGCGTACTGAAGCTTTCTTT.

V and J are TRBV2 and TRBJ1-2; TRBD1 might be the D (5 bases). The CDR3 is 15 residues long. Per germline, CDR1 SNHLY and CDR2 FYNNEI. The ends were cut back, 4 bases at V and 2 bases at J, with 14 bases in the middle. CDR3 sequence reads: CASSVEGTANYGYTF. The CDR3 DNA reads TGTGCCAGCAGTGTGGAGGGGACGGCAAACTATGGCTACACCTTC.

The rearrangement joins TRBV1 to TRBJ2-1; the table names TRBD2, a call not compared with the DNA. TRBV1 is deemed a pseudogene. There are 15 residues in the CDR3. DNA for the CDR3: TGCACCAGCAGCCAAGATCGGCGGGAGGCAGATGAGCAGTTCTTC. Encoded protein: CTSSQDRREADEQFF.

The V call is TRBV18, the J call TRBJ2-3; TRBD1 is a possible D gene (5 bases). The germline V gene encodes CDR1 KGHSH and CDR2 LQKENI. Trimming removed 2 bases at V and 4 bases at J, with 16 bases between. The CDR3 runs to 16 residues. The CDR3 is CASSPYGASNADTQYF. In nucleotides, the CDR3 is TGTGCCAGCTCACCATATGGGGCTTCAAACGCAGATACGCAGTATTTT.